Given below is one T cell receptor (beta chain) in context. The germline V and J ends were trimmed by 5 bases and 3 bases, with 11 bases remaining between them. Germline CDR1 is MNHEY and CDR2 is SMNVEV (reference sequence). The CDR3 runs 13 residues. Enrolment of Seattle patients took place during active infection, and they were followed longitudinally. Original processing methods: Estimates of nucleated cell counts were drawn from the amplification of reference gene primers. Produced via immunoSEQ multiplex PCR; TCRdb's table is partial and in-frame only. That table gives V, J and clone size, and the DNA gave D and trimming. The data hold 140,000 or so clones, with 65% to 85% observed a single time. The record originates from a study of blood T cell repertoires in COVID-19. Looking at the study overall: Specimens from acute and convalescent COVID-19 originated in the United States, Italy and Spain. PBMCs, B-cell-depleted T cells, or T cells provided the cDNA or gDNA that made up the material.

Sequenced sample: peripheral blood. J is TRBJ2-7 and V is TRBV27; no reliable D call. This receptor was identified in a man aged 25-45 years with COVID-19, enrolled during active disease. Here the CDR3 DNA reads TGTGCCAGCAGTATTGGGCCTTTCTACGAGCAGTACTTC. Translating it yields CASSIGPFYEQYF.